Sequencing of this T cell receptor beta chain was carried out in a study of patients and donors after allogeneic stem cell transplantation. TCRdb called the RT-PCR reads again in MiXCR, with one record for every CDR3 protein. The sample contains about a million distinct CDR3 sequences, roughly 18% of which appear only once. The germline V gene encodes CDR1 SNHLY and CDR2 FYNNEI. The CDR3 is made up of 15 amino acids. Trimming cost V 6 bases and J 11 bases; bases outside gene matches: 15. Sequencing was carried out using blood, either unsorted or a sorted T cell fraction (not recorded which). This TCR derives from a human donor who was either an allogeneic HSCT recipient or a stem cell or donor lymphocyte infusion donor (not recorded which). It is not recorded whose cells these are; they may come from a transplant donor. This chain connects TRBV2 to TRBJ2-2; 7 bases match TRBD2. The CDR3 sequence is CASRHEGSGLIELFF. In nucleotides, the CDR3 is TGTGCCAGCAGGCACGAAGGTAGCGGGTTGATTGAGCTGTTTTTT.